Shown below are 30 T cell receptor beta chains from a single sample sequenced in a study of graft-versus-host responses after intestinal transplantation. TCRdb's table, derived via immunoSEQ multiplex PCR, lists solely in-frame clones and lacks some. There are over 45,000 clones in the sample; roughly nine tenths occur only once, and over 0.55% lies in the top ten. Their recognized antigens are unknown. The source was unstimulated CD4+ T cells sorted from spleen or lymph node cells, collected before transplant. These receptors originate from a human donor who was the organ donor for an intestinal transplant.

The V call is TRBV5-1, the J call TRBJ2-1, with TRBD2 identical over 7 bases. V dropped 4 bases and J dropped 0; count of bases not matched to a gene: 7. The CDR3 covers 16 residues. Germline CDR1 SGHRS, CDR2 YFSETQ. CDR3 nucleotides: TGCGCCAGCAGCACCCTAGCGGCGAGCTCCTACAATGAGCAGTTCTTC. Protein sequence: CASSTLAASSYNEQFF.

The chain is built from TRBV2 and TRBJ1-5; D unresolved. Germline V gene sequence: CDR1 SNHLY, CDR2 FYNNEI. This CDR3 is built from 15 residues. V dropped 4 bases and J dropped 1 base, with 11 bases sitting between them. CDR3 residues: CASSVQVSSNQPQHF. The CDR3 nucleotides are TGTGCCAGCAGTGTCCAGGTATCGAGCAATCAGCCCCAGCATTTT.

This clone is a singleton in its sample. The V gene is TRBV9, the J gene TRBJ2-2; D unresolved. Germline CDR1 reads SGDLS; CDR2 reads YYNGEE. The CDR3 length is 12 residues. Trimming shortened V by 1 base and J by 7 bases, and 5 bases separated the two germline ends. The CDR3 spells CASSVRGGELFF. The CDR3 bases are TGTGCCAGCAGCGTACGCGGCGGGGAGCTGTTTTTT.

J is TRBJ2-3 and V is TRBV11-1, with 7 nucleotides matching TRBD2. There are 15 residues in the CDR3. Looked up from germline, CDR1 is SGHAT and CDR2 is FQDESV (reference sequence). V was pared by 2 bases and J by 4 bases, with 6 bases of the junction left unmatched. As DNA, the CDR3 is TGTGCCAGCAGCTTAAGCGGGAATCACGCAGATACGCAGTATTTT. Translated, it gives CASSLSGNHADTQYF.

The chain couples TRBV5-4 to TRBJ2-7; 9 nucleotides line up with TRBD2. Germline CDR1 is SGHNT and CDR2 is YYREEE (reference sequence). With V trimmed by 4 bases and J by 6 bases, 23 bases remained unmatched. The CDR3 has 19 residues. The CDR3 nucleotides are TGTGCCAGCAGCCGGGCTCGCGGGAGGGCCTATAACTCCCCATCCGAGCAGTACTTC. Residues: CASSRARGRAYNSPSEQYF.

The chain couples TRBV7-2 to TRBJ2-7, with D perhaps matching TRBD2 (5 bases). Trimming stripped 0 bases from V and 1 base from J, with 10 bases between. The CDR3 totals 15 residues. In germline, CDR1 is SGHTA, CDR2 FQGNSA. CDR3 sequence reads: CASSLAWRSSYEQYF. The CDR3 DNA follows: TGTGCCAGCAGCTTAGCGTGGAGGAGTTCCTACGAGCAGTACTTC. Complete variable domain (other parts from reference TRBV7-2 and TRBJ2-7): GAGVSQSPSNKVTEKGKDVELRCDPISGHTALYWYRQSLGQGLEFLIYFQGNSAPDKSGLPSDRFSAERTGGSVSTLTIQRTQQEDSAVYLCASSLAWRSSYEQYFGPGTRLTVT.

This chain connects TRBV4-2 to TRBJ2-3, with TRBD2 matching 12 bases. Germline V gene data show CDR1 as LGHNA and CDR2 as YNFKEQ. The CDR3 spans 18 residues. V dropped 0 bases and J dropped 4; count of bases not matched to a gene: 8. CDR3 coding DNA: TGTGCCAGCAGCCAAGAGCTAGCGGGAGGGCCGTTGTCAGATACGCAGTATTTT. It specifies CASSQELAGGPLSDTQYF.

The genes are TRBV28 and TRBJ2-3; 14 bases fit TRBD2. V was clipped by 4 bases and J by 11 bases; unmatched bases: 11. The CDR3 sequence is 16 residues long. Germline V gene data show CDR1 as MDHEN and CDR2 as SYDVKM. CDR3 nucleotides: TGTGCCAGCAGTTCCTTGACTAGCGGGAGGGCCAGGGAGCAGTATTTT. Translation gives CASSSLTSGRAREQYF.

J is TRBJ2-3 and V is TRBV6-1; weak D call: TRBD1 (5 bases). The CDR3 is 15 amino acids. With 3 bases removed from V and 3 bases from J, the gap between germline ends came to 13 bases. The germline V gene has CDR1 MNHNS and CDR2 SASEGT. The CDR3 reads CASSDGGQGTDTQYF. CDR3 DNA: TGTGCCAGCAGTGACGGTGGACAAGGGACAGATACGCAGTATTTT.

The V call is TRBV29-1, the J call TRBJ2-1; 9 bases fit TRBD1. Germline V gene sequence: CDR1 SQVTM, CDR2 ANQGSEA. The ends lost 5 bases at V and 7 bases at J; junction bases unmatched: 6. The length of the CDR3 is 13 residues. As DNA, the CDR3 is TGCAGCGTTTTGGACAGGGGAGGGAATGAGCAGTTCTTC. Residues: CSVLDRGGNEQFF.

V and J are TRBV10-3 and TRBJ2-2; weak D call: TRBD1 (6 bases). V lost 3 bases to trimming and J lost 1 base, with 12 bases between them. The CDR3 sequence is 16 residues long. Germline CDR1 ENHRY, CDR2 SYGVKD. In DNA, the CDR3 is TGTGCCATCAGTGAAGGGCTGGGACAGAACACCGGGGAGCTGTTTTTT. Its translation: CAISEGLGQNTGELFF.

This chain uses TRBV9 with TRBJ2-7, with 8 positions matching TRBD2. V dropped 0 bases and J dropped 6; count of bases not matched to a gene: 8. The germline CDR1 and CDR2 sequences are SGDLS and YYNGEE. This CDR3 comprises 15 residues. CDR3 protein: CASSVDRSGAFEQYF. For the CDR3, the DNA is TGTGCCAGCAGCGTAGATCGTAGCGGGGCCTTCGAGCAGTACTTC.

The CDR3 protein is CASTGQGVLAEAFF. The CDR3 DNA is TGTGCCAGCACCGGACAGGGGGTCTTGGCTGAAGCTTTCTTT. The chain couples TRBV25-1 to TRBJ1-1; 10 bases align to TRBD1. The CDR3 sequence is 14 residues long. V lost 7 bases and J lost 6; bases outside the gene matches: 8. Germline loops: CDR1 MGHDK, CDR2 SYGVNS.

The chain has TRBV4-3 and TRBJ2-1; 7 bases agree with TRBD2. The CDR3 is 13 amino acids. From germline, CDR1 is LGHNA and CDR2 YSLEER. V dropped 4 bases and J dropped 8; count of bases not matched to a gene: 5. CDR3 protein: CASSRAGVYEQFF. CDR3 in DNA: TGCGCCAGCAGCCGGGCGGGAGTCTATGAGCAGTTCTTC.

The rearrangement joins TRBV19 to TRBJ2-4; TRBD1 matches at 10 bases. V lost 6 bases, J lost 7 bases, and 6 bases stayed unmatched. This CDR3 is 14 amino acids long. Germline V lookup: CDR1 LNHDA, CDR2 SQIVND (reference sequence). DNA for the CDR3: TGTGCCAGTAGAACGGACAGGGGGTCGAACATTCAGTACTTC. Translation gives CASRTDRGSNIQYF.

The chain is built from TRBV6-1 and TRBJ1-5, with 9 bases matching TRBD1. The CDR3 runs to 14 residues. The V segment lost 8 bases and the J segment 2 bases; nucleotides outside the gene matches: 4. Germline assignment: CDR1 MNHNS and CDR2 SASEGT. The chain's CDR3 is CASRRQGGNQPQHF. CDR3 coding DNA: TGTGCCAGCCGCCGACAGGGGGGCAATCAGCCCCAGCATTTT.

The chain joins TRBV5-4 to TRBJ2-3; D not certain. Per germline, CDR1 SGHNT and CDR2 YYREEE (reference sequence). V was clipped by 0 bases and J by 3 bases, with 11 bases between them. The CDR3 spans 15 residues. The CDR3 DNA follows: TGTGCCAGCAGCTTGGGAGGAGTTCGGACAGATACGCAGTATTTT. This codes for CASSLGGVRTDTQYF.

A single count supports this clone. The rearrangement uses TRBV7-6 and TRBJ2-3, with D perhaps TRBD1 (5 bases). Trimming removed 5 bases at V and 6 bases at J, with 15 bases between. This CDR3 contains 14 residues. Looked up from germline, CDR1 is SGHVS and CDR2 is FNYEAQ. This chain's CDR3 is CASSPGQATDTQYF. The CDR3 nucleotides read TGTGCCAGCAGCCCAGGACAAGCAACGGATACGCAGTATTTT.

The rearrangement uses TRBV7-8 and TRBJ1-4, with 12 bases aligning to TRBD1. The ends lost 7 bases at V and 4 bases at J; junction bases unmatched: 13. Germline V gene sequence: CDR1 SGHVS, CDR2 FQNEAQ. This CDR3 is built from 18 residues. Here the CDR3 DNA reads TGTGCCAGCAAACCGGGACAGGGGGCCAATTTGTTTAATGAAAAACTGTTTTTT. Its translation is CASKPGQGANLFNEKLFF.

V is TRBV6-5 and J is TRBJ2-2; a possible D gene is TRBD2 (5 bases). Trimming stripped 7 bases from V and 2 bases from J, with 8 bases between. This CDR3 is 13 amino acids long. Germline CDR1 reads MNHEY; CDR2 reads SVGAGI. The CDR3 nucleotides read TGTGCCAGCATAGCGAGAAACACCGGGGAGCTGTTTTTT. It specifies CASIARNTGELFF.

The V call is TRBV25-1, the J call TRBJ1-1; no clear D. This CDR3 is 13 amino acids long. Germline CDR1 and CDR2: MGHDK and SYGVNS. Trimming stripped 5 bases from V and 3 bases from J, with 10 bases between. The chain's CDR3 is CASSTNRDTEAFF. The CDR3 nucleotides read TGTGCCAGCAGTACCAACCGGGACACTGAAGCTTTCTTT.

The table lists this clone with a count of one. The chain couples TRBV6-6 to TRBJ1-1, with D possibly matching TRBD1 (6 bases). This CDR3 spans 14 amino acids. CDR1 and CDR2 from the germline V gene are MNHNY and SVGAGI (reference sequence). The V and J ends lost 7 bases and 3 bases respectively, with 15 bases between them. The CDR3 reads CASIRGGEDTEAFF. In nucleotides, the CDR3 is TGTGCCAGCATAAGGGGGGGCGAGGACACTGAAGCTTTCTTT.

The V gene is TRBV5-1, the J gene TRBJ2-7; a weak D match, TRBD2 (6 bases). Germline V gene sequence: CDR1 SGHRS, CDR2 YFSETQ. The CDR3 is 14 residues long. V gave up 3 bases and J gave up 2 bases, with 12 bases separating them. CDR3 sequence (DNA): TGCGCCAGCAGCTATTGGACGGGAGCCTACGAGCAGTACTTC. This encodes CASSYWTGAYEQYF.

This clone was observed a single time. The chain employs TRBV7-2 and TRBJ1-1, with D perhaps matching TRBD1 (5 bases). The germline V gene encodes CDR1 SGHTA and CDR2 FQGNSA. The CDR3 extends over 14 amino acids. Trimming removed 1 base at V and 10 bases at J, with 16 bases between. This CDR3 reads CASSLDAGPEAAFF. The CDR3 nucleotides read TGTGCCAGCAGCTTAGATGCAGGGCCCGAGGCAGCTTTCTTT.

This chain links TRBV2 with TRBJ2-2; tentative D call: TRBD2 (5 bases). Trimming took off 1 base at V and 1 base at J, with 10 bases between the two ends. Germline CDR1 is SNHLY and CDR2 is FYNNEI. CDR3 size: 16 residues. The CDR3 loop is CASSEGGPLNTGELFF. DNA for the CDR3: TGTGCCAGCAGTGAAGGCGGGCCCCTGAACACCGGGGAGCTGTTTTTT.

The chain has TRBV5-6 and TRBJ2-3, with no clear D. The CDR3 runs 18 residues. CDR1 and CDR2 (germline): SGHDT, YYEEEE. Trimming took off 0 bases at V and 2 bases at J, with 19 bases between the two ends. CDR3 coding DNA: TGTGCCAGCAGCTTGGTTTCCGGTATACCTCTTTACACAGATACGCAGTATTTT. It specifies CASSLVSGIPLYTDTQYF.

The CDR3 loop reads CASSFTAYEQYF. DNA of the CDR3: TGTGCCAGCAGCTTCACGGCCTACGAGCAGTACTTC. The chain employs TRBV7-2 and TRBJ2-7, with unresolved D. Trimming left V 3 bases short and J 2 bases short, with 5 bases between. The CDR3 extends over 12 amino acids. Germline loops: CDR1 SGHTA, CDR2 FQGNSA. Variable domain in full (rest from reference TRBV7-2 and TRBJ2-7): GAGVSQSPSNKVTEKGKDVELRCDPISGHTALYWYRQSLGQGLEFLIYFQGNSAPDKSGLPSDRFSAERTGGSVSTLTIQRTQQEDSAVYLCASSFTAYEQYFGPGTRLTVT.

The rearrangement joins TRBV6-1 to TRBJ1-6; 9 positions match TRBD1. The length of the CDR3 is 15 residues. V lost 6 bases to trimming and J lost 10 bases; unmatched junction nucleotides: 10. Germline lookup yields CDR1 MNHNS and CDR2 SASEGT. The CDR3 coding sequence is TGTGCCAGCAGGACCGGGACAGGGAGTAACTCACCCCTCCACTTT. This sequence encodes CASRTGTGSNSPLHF.

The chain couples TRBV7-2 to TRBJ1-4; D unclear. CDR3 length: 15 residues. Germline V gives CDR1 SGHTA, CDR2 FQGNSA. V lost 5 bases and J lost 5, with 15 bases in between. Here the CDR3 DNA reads TGTGCCAGCAGCGTCTCCGCGGATTTCAATGAAAAACTGTTTTTT. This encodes CASSVSADFNEKLFF.

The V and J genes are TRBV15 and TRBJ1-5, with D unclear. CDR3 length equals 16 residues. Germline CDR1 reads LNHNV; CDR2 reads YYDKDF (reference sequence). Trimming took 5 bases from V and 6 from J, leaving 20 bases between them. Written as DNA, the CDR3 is TGTGCCACCAGCGACCCTAAGACAAGTATTGGTCAGCCCCAGCATTTT. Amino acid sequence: CATSDPKTSIGQPQHF.